This T cell receptor (beta chain) was captured in a study of blood T cell repertoires in COVID-19. Background on the study: The United States, Italy and Spain provided the acute and convalescent COVID-19 samples. T cells, B-cell-depleted T cells, or PBMCs provided the cDNA or gDNA that served as material.

Germline V gene data show CDR1 as SEHNR and CDR2 as FQNEAQ (reference sequence). V dropped 2 bases and J dropped 4; count of bases not matched to a gene: 12. The CDR3 covers 19 residues. Authors' analysis steps: The assay estimated nucleated cells by amplifying reference gene primers. Produced via immunoSEQ multiplex PCR; TCRdb's table is partial and in-frame only. V, J and clone size derive from that table, while D and trimming were established from the DNA sequence. The table records 210,000 or so clones, roughly nine tenths of them present only once. This clone was seen a handful of times. The receptor's source is a woman between 45 and 60 years old with acute or convalescent COVID-19. Material: peripheral blood. The chain couples TRBV7-9 to TRBJ2-3, with TRBD2 matching over 13 bases. The CDR3: CASSLKGLAGLSLPDTQYF. CDR3 nucleotides: TGTGCCAGCAGCTTAAAGGGACTAGCGGGGCTAAGCCTACCAGATACGCAGTATTTT.